This T cell receptor (beta chain) was identified in a study of T cells in Graves' hyperthyroidism and ophthalmopathy. This CDR3 is built from 15 residues. V lost 2 bases, J lost 1 base, and 8 bases lay in between. The CDR3 regions of TCR beta were amplified from RNA transcripts. TCR CDR3 regions were first amplified by RT-PCR with HTBI primers. TCRdb recomputed calls from the multiplex PCR reads with MiXCR, one row per CDR3 protein. The sample gives over 250,000 distinct CDR3 sequences, 25% of which show up once; roughly 24% is in the top ten. The receptor was derived from a man aged 35-49 years with Graves' hyperthyroidism that later progressed to Graves' ophthalmopathy. Sequenced input: blood. This chain connects TRBV12-3 or TRBV12-4 to TRBJ2-2; D perhaps matches TRBD2 (6 bases). In DNA form, the CDR3 reads TGTGCCAGCAGTTTATACGGGGGGAACACCGGGGAGCTGTTTTTT. Its translation: CASSLYGGNTGELFF.